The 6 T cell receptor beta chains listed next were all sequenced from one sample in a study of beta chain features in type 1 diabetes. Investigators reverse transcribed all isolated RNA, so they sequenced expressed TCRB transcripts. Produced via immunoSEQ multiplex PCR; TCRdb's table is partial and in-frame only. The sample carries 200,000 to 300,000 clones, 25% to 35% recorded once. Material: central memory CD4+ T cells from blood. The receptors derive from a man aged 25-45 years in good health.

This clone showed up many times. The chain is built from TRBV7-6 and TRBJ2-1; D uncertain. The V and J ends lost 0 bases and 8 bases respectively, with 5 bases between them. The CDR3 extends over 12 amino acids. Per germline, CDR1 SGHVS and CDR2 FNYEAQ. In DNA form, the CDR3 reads TGTGCCAGCAGCTTAGCTAAGCATGAGCAGTTCTTC. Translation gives CASSLAKHEQFF.

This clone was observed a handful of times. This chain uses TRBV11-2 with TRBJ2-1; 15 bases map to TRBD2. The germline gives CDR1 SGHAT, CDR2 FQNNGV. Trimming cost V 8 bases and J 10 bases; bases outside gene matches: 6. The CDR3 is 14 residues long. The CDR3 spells CASSGLAGGLEQFF. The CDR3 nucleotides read TGTGCCAGCTCAGGACTAGCGGGAGGGCTCGAGCAGTTCTTC. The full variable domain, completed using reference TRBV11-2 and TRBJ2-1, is EAGVAQSPRYKIIEKRQSVAFWCNPISGHATLYWYQQILGQGPKLLIQFQNNGVVDDSQLPKDRFSAERLKGVDSTLKIQPAKLEDSAVYLCASSGLAGGLEQFFGPGTRLTVL.

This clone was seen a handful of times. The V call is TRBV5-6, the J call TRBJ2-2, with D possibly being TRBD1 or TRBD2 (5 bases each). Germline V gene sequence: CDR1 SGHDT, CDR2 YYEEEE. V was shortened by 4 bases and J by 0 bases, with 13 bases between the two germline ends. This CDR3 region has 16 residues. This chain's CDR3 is CASSSTGTANTGELFF. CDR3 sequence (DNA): TGTGCCAGCAGCAGTACCGGGACGGCGAACACCGGGGAGCTGTTTTTT. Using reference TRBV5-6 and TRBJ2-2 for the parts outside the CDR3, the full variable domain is DAGVTQSPTHLIKTRGQQVTLRCSPKSGHDTVSWYQQALGQGPQFIFQYYEEEERQRGNFPDRFSGHQFPNYSSELNVNALLLGDSALYLCASSSTGTANTGELFFGEGSRLTVL.

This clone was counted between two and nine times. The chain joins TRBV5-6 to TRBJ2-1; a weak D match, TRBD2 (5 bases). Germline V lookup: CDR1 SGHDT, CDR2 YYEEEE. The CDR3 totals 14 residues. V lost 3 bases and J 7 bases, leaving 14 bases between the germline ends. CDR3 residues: CASSYTTPGNEQFF. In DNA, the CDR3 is TGTGCCAGCAGCTATACCACGCCGGGGAATGAGCAGTTCTTC.

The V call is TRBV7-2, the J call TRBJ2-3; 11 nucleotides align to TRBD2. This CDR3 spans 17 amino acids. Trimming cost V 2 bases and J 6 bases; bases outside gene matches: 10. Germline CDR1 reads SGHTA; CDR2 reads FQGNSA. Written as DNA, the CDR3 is TGTGCCAGCAGCTTAACTAGCGGGGGCGCACGCATGGATACGCAGTATTTT. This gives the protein CASSLTSGGARMDTQYF.

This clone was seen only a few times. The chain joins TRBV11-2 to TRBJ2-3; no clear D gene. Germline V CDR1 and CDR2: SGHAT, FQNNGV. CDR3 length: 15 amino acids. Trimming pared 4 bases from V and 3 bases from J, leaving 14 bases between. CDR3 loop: CASSSGQIKTDTQYF. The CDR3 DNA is TGTGCCAGCAGCTCAGGCCAAATCAAAACAGATACGCAGTATTTT.